The 18 T cell receptor beta chains listed next were all sequenced from one sample in a study of beta chain features in type 1 diabetes. No antigen has been assigned to these receptors. All of the isolated RNA was reverse transcribed, so expressed TCRB transcripts were sequenced. The protocol was immunoSEQ multiplex PCR, while the TCRdb copy is restricted to in-frame clones and leaves out a portion. Seen here are roughly 730,000 clones, around an eighth observed once, and the top ten hold 0.02% to 0.025%. Study results and caveats: Patients with Type 1 diabetes showed moderately but significantly shorter TCRB CDR3s in all four CD4+ subsets.

The sequencing input was naive CD4+ T cells from blood. These receptors were obtained from a man aged 18-30 years with type 1 diabetes.

This clone was observed a handful of times. The chain carries TRBV18 and TRBJ2-4; 9 bases are shared with TRBD1. The length of the CDR3 is 16 residues. CDR1 is KGHSH and CDR2 is LQKENI in the germline V gene. V was pared by 3 bases and J by 2 bases, with 5 bases of the junction left unmatched. CDR3 sequence (DNA): TGTGCCAGCTCACCCTTACAGGGGGCTCCCAAAAACATTCAGTACTTC. It is translated as CASSPLQGAPKNIQYF.

The V call is TRBV29-1, the J call TRBJ1-2, with TRBD1 matching 9 bases. The CDR3 spans 14 residues. In germline, CDR1 is SQVTM, CDR2 ANQGSEA. The J segment lost 0 bases and the V segment lost 7 bases, leaving 6 bases of the junction unmatched. The chain's CDR3 is CSDRGQGANYGYTF. For the CDR3, the DNA is TGCAGCGACCGGGGACAGGGAGCTAACTATGGCTACACCTTC.

The chain has TRBV6-5 and TRBJ1-1; a weak D match, TRBD1 (5 bases). With 0 bases removed from V and 7 bases from J, the gap between germline ends came to 15 bases. Per germline, CDR1 MNHEY and CDR2 SVGAGI. CDR3 length equals 15 residues. In nucleotides, the CDR3 is TGTGCCAGCAGTTACTCGACCCCAGGGAGGGATGAAGCTTTCTTT. Translated: CASSYSTPGRDEAFF.

This clone was counted a few times. This chain links TRBV5-1 with TRBJ2-7; TRBD1 or TRBD2 may be the D gene (5 bases each). CDR3 length: 13 residues. Looked up from germline, CDR1 is SGHRS and CDR2 is YFSETQ. The V and J ends lost 5 bases and 5 bases respectively, with 14 bases between them. The CDR3 DNA sequence: TGCGCCAGCAGGCGAGGGGATTTGGACGAGCAGTACTTC. It codes for CASRRGDLDEQYF.

This clone was picked up a small number of times. The V gene is TRBV7-2, the J gene TRBJ2-7, with 7 nucleotides matching TRBD1. This CDR3 is 14 amino acids long. V lost 5 bases and J lost 5; bases outside the gene matches: 9. Germline CDR1 SGHTA, CDR2 FQGNSA. CDR3 nucleotides: TGTGCCAGCAGCAACCGGGACAGACCTGACGAGCAGTACTTC. Its protein product is CASSNRDRPDEQYF.

This clone has only a few counts. The chain uses TRBV9 and TRBJ2-1; the D gene is possibly TRBD2 (5 bases). V lost 0 bases and J lost 8, with 21 bases in between. The CDR3 sequence is 17 residues long. Germline loops: CDR1 SGDLS, CDR2 YYNGEE. This chain's CDR3 is CASSVGGRAGSRDEQFF. CDR3 sequence (DNA): TGTGCCAGCAGCGTAGGCGGGCGAGCCGGGTCTAGGGATGAGCAGTTCTTC.

This clone has a handful of counts. Other DNA sequences in the sample encode the same CDR3. The chain is built from TRBV5-1 and TRBJ2-5; TRBD2 matches 10 bases. The V gene's germline CDR1 is SGHRS and CDR2 YFSETQ. V lost 4 bases, J lost 1 base, and 1 base stayed unmatched. This CDR3 comprises 14 residues. The CDR3 nucleotides are TGCGCCAGCAGCAGGACTAGCGGCCAAGAGACCCAGTACTTC. Translated: CASSRTSGQETQYF.

This clone was seen a few times. This chain connects TRBV5-1 to TRBJ2-1, with D hard to call. Germline V gene data show CDR1 as SGHRS and CDR2 as YFSETQ. The CDR3 length is 13 residues. V was pared by 0 bases and J by 6 bases, with 7 bases between. The CDR3 spells CASSLETSNEQFF. In DNA form, the CDR3 reads TGCGCCAGCAGCTTGGAGACATCCAATGAGCAGTTCTTC. Variable domain in full (rest from reference TRBV5-1 and TRBJ2-1): KAGVTQTPRYLIKTRGQQVTLSCSPISGHRSVSWYQQTPGQGLQFLFEYFSETQRNKGNFPGRFSGRQFSNSRSEMNVSTLELGDSALYLCASSLETSNEQFFGPGTRLTVL.

The V call is TRBV15, the J call TRBJ1-1; tentative D call: TRBD1 (6 bases). From germline, CDR1 is LNHNV and CDR2 YYDKDF (reference sequence). The CDR3 totals 18 residues. With 3 bases removed from V and 3 bases from J, the gap between germline ends came to 23 bases. The CDR3 region has the DNA TGTGCCACCAGCAGGGAGTTGGGAACAGGGTACGCGTACACTGAAGCTTTCTTT. Its translation: CATSRELGTGYAYTEAFF.

This clone has a handful of counts. The J gene is TRBJ2-7, the V gene TRBV6-1; D remains ambiguous. The V gene lost 0 bases and the J gene lost 5 bases, with 5 bases spanning the gap. This CDR3 is built from 12 residues. In germline, CDR1 is MNHNS, CDR2 SASEGT. The DNA of the CDR3 is TGTGCCAGCAGTGAAGCGAGGCACGAGCAGTACTTC. It translates to CASSEARHEQYF.

The chain couples TRBV29-1 to TRBJ2-7; D possibly matches TRBD1 or TRBD2 (5 bases each). Germline V CDR1 and CDR2: SQVTM, ANQGSEA. V lost 8 bases to trimming and J lost 3 bases, with 14 bases between them. The CDR3 is made up of 12 amino acids. CDR3 residues: CSFSGALYEQYF. In DNA, the CDR3 is TGCAGCTTTTCCGGGGCCCTCTACGAGCAGTACTTC.

This clone occurred a few times. The gene calls are TRBV9 and TRBJ1-4; no definite D call. The V gene's germline CDR1 is SGDLS and CDR2 YYNGEE. Trimming removed 0 bases at V and 0 bases at J, with 6 bases between. The CDR3 contains 15 residues. The CDR3 sequence is CASSVGESTNEKLFF. The DNA of the CDR3 is TGTGCCAGCAGCGTAGGAGAGTCAACTAATGAAAAACTGTTTTTT.

This clone was recorded a few times. V usage is TRBV13 and J usage is TRBJ1-2; D gene unclear. Germline values: CDR1 PRHDT, CDR2 FYEKMQ (reference sequence). V lost 1 base and J lost 3, with 15 bases in between. The CDR3 totals 16 residues. In nucleotides, the CDR3 is TGTGCCAGCAGCTTAGAGAGAGTCTCGGCGGACTATGGCTACACCTTC. Amino acid sequence: CASSLERVSADYGYTF.

There are a few counts of this clone. The gene calls are TRBV29-1 and TRBJ1-4, with TRBD1 as a possible D gene (5 bases). The germline V gene has CDR1 SQVTM and CDR2 ANQGSEA. The V end lost 0 bases, the J end lost 8 bases, and 16 bases lay between the germline ends. This CDR3 contains 15 residues. CDR3 sequence (DNA): TGCAGCGTTGAAGATGCGGGGCAGGGAAGGGAAAAACTGTTTTTT. Translation gives CSVEDAGQGREKLFF.

This clone occurred a few times. This chain joins TRBV4-2 and TRBJ1-6, with 11 bases fitting TRBD1. The junction had 11 bases not matched to a gene; V was cut back by 3 bases and J by 7 bases. Germline-derived CDR1 and CDR2 are LGHNA and YNFKEQ. This CDR3 is built from 18 residues. CDR3 sequence (DNA): TGTGCCAGCAGCCAGGGGACAGGGGGTTGGATAGAGAATTCACCCCTCCACTTT. Translating it yields CASSQGTGGWIENSPLHF.

This clone showed up just a few times. The chain combines TRBV7-9 with TRBJ1-1; a weak D match, TRBD1 (5 bases). Trimming cost V 3 bases and J 0 bases, with 8 bases left between them. This CDR3 contains 14 residues. Germline CDR1 and CDR2: SEHNR and FQNEAQ (reference sequence). The CDR3, as DNA: TGTGCCAGCAGCTTCCAGGGACTGAACACTGAAGCTTTCTTT. Amino acid sequence: CASSFQGLNTEAFF.

Details on this clone: Additional DNA sequences in this sample encode the identical CDR3. This chain connects TRBV6-1 to TRBJ1-1, with D uncertain. Germline V gene data show CDR1 as MNHNS and CDR2 as SASEGT. Trimming left V 2 bases short and J 5 bases short, with 6 bases between. CDR3 length: 12 residues. The CDR3 reads CASSERGTEAFF. The CDR3 DNA follows: TGTGCCAGCAGTGAAAGAGGGACTGAAGCTTTCTTT.

This clone was found a few times. CDR3 bases: TGTGCCAGCAGCCCTACAGGGGTGAGCCACGAGCAGTACTTC. Residues: CASSPTGVSHEQYF. The rearrangement uses TRBV13 and TRBJ2-7; 7 bases are shared with TRBD1. CDR3 length equals 14 residues. The J segment lost 5 bases and the V segment lost 5 bases, leaving 9 bases of the junction unmatched. Looked up from germline, CDR1 is PRHDT and CDR2 is FYEKMQ (reference sequence).